This TCR beta chain was recorded in a study of early T cells in non-severe SARS-CoV-2 infection. Per germline, CDR1 SNHLY and CDR2 FYNNEI. The CDR3 contains 15 residues. V was clipped by 5 bases and J by 0 bases; unmatched bases: 3. This clonotype appeared a few times. In TCRdb, the 5' RACE reads were re-called with MiXCR into one record per CDR3 protein. This table has fewer than 100,000 distinct CDR3 sequences, about 11% appearing once. V is TRBV2 and J is TRBJ2-1; 8 positions match TRBD1. The source of this sequence is an adult who was a healthcare worker with PCR-confirmed SARS-CoV-2 infection or an uninfected control (not recorded which). The sample consisted of whole blood. The CDR3 nucleotides are TGTGCCAGCAGTTTTACAGGGGGCTCCTACAATGAGCAGTTCTTC. Translating gives CASSFTGGSYNEQFF.